The sequence of this TCR beta chain was determined in a study of T cells in Graves' hyperthyroidism and ophthalmopathy. RNA transcripts served as the template for amplifying TCR beta CDR3 regions. The TCR CDR3 first-round RT-PCR relied on the HTBI primer set. TCRdb re-called the multiplex PCR reads through MiXCR, storing one row per CDR3 protein. This sample has a few hundred thousand distinct CDR3 sequences, with roughly 14% found just once. Germline V gene lookup returns CDR1 DFQATT and CDR2 SNEGSKA (reference sequence). The V gene lost 2 bases and the J gene lost 5 bases, with 16 bases spanning the gap. This CDR3 is 15 amino acids long. This clonotype appeared once. Hyperthyroidism, newly diagnosed and lasting under 2 months, affected patients aged 18 to 65. PBMCs stemmed from 10 ml fresh peripheral blood.

The chain joins TRBV20-1 to TRBJ2-1, with D tentatively TRBD2 (5 bases). This sequence originates from a woman in her 30s with Graves' hyperthyroidism that later progressed to Graves' ophthalmopathy. The specimen sequenced was blood. CDR3 DNA: TGCAGTGCTAGACATTTGGCGCGGGTTGACAATGAGCAGTTCTTC. This codes for CSARHLARVDNEQFF.